Listed here are 17 T cell receptor beta chains from one sample, sequenced in a study of PD-L1 blockade in urothelial cancer. Time point reported: pretreatment peripheral blood. Data came from immunoSEQ multiplex PCR; TCRdb stores just in-frame clones and leaves some out. This sample carries some 80,000 clones, around four fifths of them seen once, and the ten largest clones take approximately 7.1%. Sequencing was performed on PBMCs, taken around atezolizumab (anti-PD-L1) treatment. All receptors come from a man aged 35-49 years with urothelial cancer.

The J gene is TRBJ1-1, the V gene TRBV27; TRBD1 aligns across 7 bases. The CDR3 extends over 15 amino acids. CDR1 and CDR2 (germline): MNHEY, SMNVEV (reference sequence). After removal of 2 bases from V and 6 bases from J, the junction contained 9 bases not matched to a gene. The CDR3: CASSLGRQGLSEAFF. In DNA form, the CDR3 reads TGTGCCAGCAGTTTAGGAAGACAGGGTCTCTCTGAAGCTTTCTTT.

The V gene is TRBV4-1, the J gene TRBJ1-1; TRBD1 matches 7 bases. Germline CDR1 MGHRA, CDR2 YSYEKL. The V and J ends lost 2 bases and 5 bases, in that order; junction bases with no gene match: 5. The CDR3 is made up of 14 amino acids. The DNA of the CDR3 is TGCGCCAGCAGCCAAAGACAGGGTTGGACTGAAGCTTTCTTT. Its translation: CASSQRQGWTEAFF.

The count of this clone is one. The chain is built from TRBV6-1 and TRBJ1-3; tentatively, D is TRBD1 (5 bases). Germline-derived CDR1 and CDR2 are MNHNS and SASEGT. Trimming pared 8 bases from V and 0 bases from J, leaving 14 bases between. This CDR3 comprises 15 residues. The CDR3, as DNA: TGTGCCAGCTTCAAAGGGACTTACTCTGGAAACACCATATATTTT. It codes for CASFKGTYSGNTIYF.

The chain uses TRBV4-3 and TRBJ2-1; TRBD1 matches at 9 bases. CDR1 is LGHNA and CDR2 is YSLEER in the germline V gene. The ends lost 0 bases at V and 15 bases at J; junction bases unmatched: 6. The CDR3 consists of 13 residues. The CDR3 region is CASSQDGGQGWFF. CDR3 DNA sequence: TGCGCCAGCAGCCAAGATGGCGGACAGGGGTGGTTCTTC.

In its sample, this clone was seen once. The V call is TRBV7-9, the J call TRBJ2-1; the match to TRBD2 covers 7 bases. The V segment lost 7 bases and the J segment 6 bases; nucleotides outside the gene matches: 9. The CDR3 is made up of 14 amino acids. Germline V gene data show CDR1 as SEHNR and CDR2 as FQNEAQ (reference sequence). The CDR3 DNA reads as TGTGCCAGCACCTTGACGGGAGGAGGCAATGAGCAGTTCTTC. Protein sequence: CASTLTGGGNEQFF.

This clone was observed a handful of times. The chain is built from TRBV19 and TRBJ1-5; 7 bases align to TRBD1. J was trimmed by 7 bases and V by 7 bases; bases with no gene match: 16. Germline lookup yields CDR1 LNHDA and CDR2 SQIVND (reference sequence). This CDR3 contains 16 residues. The CDR3 here is CASIKREGAEGQPQHF. CDR3 DNA: TGTGCCAGTATCAAAAGAGAGGGGGCGGAAGGGCAGCCCCAGCATTTT. Supplemented by reference TRBV19 and TRBJ1-5, the full variable domain reads DGGITQSPKYLFRKEGQNVTLSCEQNLNHDAMYWYRQDPGQGLRLIYYSQIVNDFQKGDIAEGYSVSREKKESFPLTVTSAQKNPTAFYLCASIKREGAEGQPQHFGDGTRLSIL.

CDR3 sequence reads: CSVLVGPSTGELFF. CDR3 DNA sequence: TGCAGCGTCTTAGTGGGGCCGAGCACCGGGGAGCTGTTTTTT. The J gene is TRBJ2-2, the V gene TRBV29-1; possible D gene TRBD1, 5 bases. V was pared by 6 bases and J by 4 bases, with 15 bases between. CDR3 length: 14 amino acids. Germline V CDR1 and CDR2: SQVTM, ANQGSEA.

This chain joins TRBV7-9 and TRBJ2-2, with a possible D match to TRBD1 (6 bases). CDR3 length: 14 amino acids. Germline V gives CDR1 SEHNR, CDR2 FQNEAQ (reference sequence). The V end lost 7 bases, the J end lost 4 bases, and 13 bases lay between the germline ends. DNA of the CDR3: TGTGCCAGCACCGAAACAGGGACCACCGGGGAGCTGTTTTTT. Protein sequence: CASTETGTTGELFF.

This clone was seen a few times. V gene TRBV2 combines with J gene TRBJ2-7; 9 bases align to TRBD1. CDR3 length equals 16 residues. V dropped 2 bases and J dropped 0; count of bases not matched to a gene: 5. Per germline, CDR1 SNHLY and CDR2 FYNNEI. The CDR3 DNA reads TGTGCCAGCAGTGAAACTGACAGGGGGATCTCCTACGAGCAGTACTTC. Its translation is CASSETDRGISYEQYF.

The rearrangement links TRBV11-1 to TRBJ1-1; D is unclear. The CDR3 sequence is 14 residues long. Trimming removed 7 bases from V and 1 base from J, with 13 bases in between. CDR1 is SGHAT and CDR2 is FQDESV in the germline V gene (reference sequence). Written as DNA, the CDR3 is TGTGCCAGCACTCAACCCCGGGAGAACACTGAAGCTTTCTTT. It encodes CASTQPRENTEAFF.

This clone has only one observation. J is TRBJ2-2 and V is TRBV6-1, with 7 bases that match TRBD1. The germline gives CDR1 MNHNS, CDR2 SASEGT. Trimming removed 6 bases from V and 0 bases from J; junction bases left unmatched: 4. CDR3 length: 15 residues. The CDR3 coding sequence is TGTGCCAGCAGGCCAGGGACAGCGAACACCGGGGAGCTGTTTTTT. It codes for CASRPGTANTGELFF.

This clone was seen only a few times. J is TRBJ1-2 and V is TRBV29-1; TRBD1 agrees at 11 bases. This CDR3 has 15 residues. The germline gives CDR1 SQVTM, CDR2 ANQGSEA. Germline trimming cut 6 bases from V and 2 bases from J; bases unmatched to any gene: 8. DNA for the CDR3: TGCAGCGTGGGGATCCGGGACAGGGGGAACTATGGCTACACCTTC. Translation gives CSVGIRDRGNYGYTF.

The V call is TRBV27, the J call TRBJ2-3; the D gene is possibly TRBD2 (6 bases). This CDR3 has 12 residues. V lost 3 bases and J lost 8, with 9 bases in between. The V gene's germline CDR1 is MNHEY and CDR2 SMNVEV (reference sequence). CDR3 nucleotides: TGTGCCAGCAGTTTGGCGGGAACTACGCAGTATTTT. The encoded protein is CASSLAGTTQYF.

CDR3 amino acids: CATSSREYSGNTIYF. The CDR3 region has the DNA TGTGCCACCAGCTCACGGGAGTACTCTGGAAACACCATATATTTT. The rearrangement links TRBV15 to TRBJ1-3; D gene unclear. The V end was cut by 5 bases, the J end by 0 bases, with 11 bases between. CDR3 length: 15 amino acids. Germline CDR1 and CDR2: LNHNV and YYDKDF (reference sequence).

The genes are TRBV7-8 and TRBJ2-7; possible D gene TRBD1, 6 bases. The CDR3 runs 14 residues. Germline assignment: CDR1 SGHVS and CDR2 FQNEAQ. The germline V and J ends were trimmed by 2 bases and 1 base, with 9 bases remaining between them. This CDR3 reads CASSLRGLSYEQYF. CDR3 coding DNA: TGTGCCAGCAGCTTAAGGGGGTTATCCTACGAGCAGTACTTC.

This rearrangement joins TRBV6-5 to TRBJ2-7, with D unresolved. The CDR3 consists of 15 residues. V lost 1 base, J lost 2 bases, and 12 bases lay in between. Germline CDR1 is MNHEY and CDR2 is SVGAGI. CDR3 nucleotide sequence: TGTGCCAGCAGTTACTTCAAAGCGACCCCCTACGAGCAGTACTTC. Amino acid sequence: CASSYFKATPYEQYF.

The rearrangement links TRBV30 to TRBJ2-1; TRBD2 might be the D (6 bases). Trimming took 0 bases from V and 8 from J, leaving 14 bases between them. Germline assignment: CDR1 GTSNPN and CDR2 SVGIG (reference sequence). This CDR3 is built from 14 residues. Here the CDR3 DNA reads TGTGCCTGGAGTGTCTCGGACTATCTCGATGAGCAGTTCTTC. This gives the protein CAWSVSDYLDEQFF.